The 6 T cell receptor beta chains in this list originate from one sample, sequenced in a study of cytomegalovirus exposure and HLA in healthy donors. The PCR contained 60 Vbeta and 13 Jbeta primers. Sequencing used immunoSEQ multiplex PCR; TCRdb keeps in-frame clones, though not all of them. The top ten hold over 15% of the sample, which has approximately 120,000 clones, roughly 83% seen once. The sample comprised PBMCs. The receptors derive from a man in his late teens or twenties in good health and CMV-seropositive.

The chain uses TRBV11-2 and TRBJ2-1, with 8 nucleotides matching TRBD2. V lost 4 bases to trimming and J lost 5 bases; unmatched junction nucleotides: 7. Germline CDR1 SGHAT, CDR2 FQNNGV. This CDR3 is 15 amino acids long. The CDR3 protein is CASSSRGGLDNEQFF. The CDR3 DNA reads as TGTGCCAGCAGCTCCCGCGGGGGGCTCGACAATGAGCAGTTCTTC.

This sequence joins TRBV7-2 and TRBJ2-7; possible D gene TRBD2, 6 bases. The CDR3 has 13 amino acids. Germline CDR1 and CDR2: SGHTA and FQGNSA. Trimming took 5 bases from V and 6 from J, leaving 14 bases between them. CDR3 in DNA: TGTGCCAGCAGCCCCGCGGGGCTCCGCGAGCAGTACTTC. Its translation: CASSPAGLREQYF.

A few counts support this clone. The chain links TRBV18 to TRBJ2-7; 7 bases align to TRBD1. The CDR3 extends over 14 amino acids. J lost 3 bases, V lost 5 bases, and 7 bases had no gene match. Looked up from germline, CDR1 is KGHSH and CDR2 is LQKENI. For the CDR3, the DNA is TGTGCCAGCTCAAGGAATAGGGACAGCTACGAGCAGTACTTC. Translated, it gives CASSRNRDSYEQYF.

The chain is built from TRBV4-1 and TRBJ2-1; maybe TRBD2 (5 bases). CDR3 length equals 15 residues. The germline CDR1 and CDR2 sequences are MGHRA and YSYEKL. The V and J ends lost 4 bases and 8 bases respectively, with 18 bases between them. CDR3 residues: CASSLPSLGFDEQFF. Written as DNA, the CDR3 is TGCGCCAGCAGCCTCCCTAGCTTGGGTTTCGATGAGCAGTTCTTC.

The chain carries TRBV7-3 and TRBJ2-7; 7 bases map to TRBD1. The trim removed 1 base at V and 4 bases at J, leaving 7 bases unmatched. In germline, CDR1 is SGHTA, CDR2 FQGTGA. CDR3 size: 15 residues. CDR3 DNA sequence: TGTGCCAGCAGCTTAATGGGAGACAGGGTATACGAGCAGTACTTC. Translated, it gives CASSLMGDRVYEQYF. Complete variable domain (other parts from reference TRBV7-3 and TRBJ2-7): GAGVSQTPSNKVTEKGKYVELRCDPISGHTALYWYRQSLGQGPEFLIYFQGTGAADDSGLPNDRFFAVRPEGSVSTLKIQRTERGDSAVYLCASSLMGDRVYEQYFGPGTRLTVT.

V and J are TRBV2 and TRBJ2-3; TRBD2 matches 8 bases. V was pared by 5 bases and J by 2 bases, with 9 bases of the junction left unmatched. The CDR3 length is 16 residues. Germline V lookup: CDR1 SNHLY, CDR2 FYNNEI. CDR3 in amino acids: CASSLQRGPYTDTQYF. The CDR3 DNA reads as TGTGCCAGCAGTCTCCAGCGGGGGCCGTACACAGATACGCAGTATTTT.